This T cell receptor beta chain was recorded in a study of cytomegalovirus exposure and HLA in healthy donors. The PCR made use of 60 Vbeta and 13 Jbeta primers. Data came from immunoSEQ multiplex PCR; TCRdb stores just in-frame clones and leaves some out. The table includes about 130,000 clones, roughly 80% detected once. V was pared by 3 bases and J by 1 base, with 13 bases between. CDR3 length equals 16 residues. Germline V gene sequence: CDR1 SGDLS, CDR2 YYNGEE. This receptor was taken from a male donor in good health and CMV-seropositive. The source material was PBMCs. The rearrangement links TRBV9 to TRBJ2-2; D possibly corresponds to TRBD2 (7 bases). The CDR3 loop is CASSAPGGVNTGELFF. As DNA, the CDR3 is TGTGCCAGCAGCGCCCCGGGGGGCGTGAACACCGGGGAGCTGTTTTTT. The full variable domain, with the rest looked up from reference TRBV9 and TRBJ2-2, is DSGVTQTPKHLITATGQRVTLRCSPRSGDLSVYWYQQSLDQGLQFLIQYYNGEERAKGNILERFSAQQFPDLHSELNLSSLELGDSALYFCASSAPGGVNTGELFFGEGSRLTVL.